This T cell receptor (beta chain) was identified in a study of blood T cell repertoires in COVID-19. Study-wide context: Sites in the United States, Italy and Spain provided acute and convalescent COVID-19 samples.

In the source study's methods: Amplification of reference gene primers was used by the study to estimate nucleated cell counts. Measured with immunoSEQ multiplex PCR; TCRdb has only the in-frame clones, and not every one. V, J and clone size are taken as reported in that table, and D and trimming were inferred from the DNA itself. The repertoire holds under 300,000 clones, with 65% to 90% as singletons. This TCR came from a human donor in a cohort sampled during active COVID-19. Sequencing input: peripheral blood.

CDR3 in DNA: TGTGCCAGCAAAGGACCTGGGGGCAACTACGAGCAGTACTTC. This encodes CASKGPGGNYEQYF. V gene TRBV6-6 combines with J gene TRBJ2-7; a possible D gene is TRBD1 (6 bases). Trimming cost V 7 bases and J 3 bases, with 16 bases left between them. Per germline, CDR1 MNHNY and CDR2 SVGAGI (reference sequence). CDR3 length equals 14 residues.